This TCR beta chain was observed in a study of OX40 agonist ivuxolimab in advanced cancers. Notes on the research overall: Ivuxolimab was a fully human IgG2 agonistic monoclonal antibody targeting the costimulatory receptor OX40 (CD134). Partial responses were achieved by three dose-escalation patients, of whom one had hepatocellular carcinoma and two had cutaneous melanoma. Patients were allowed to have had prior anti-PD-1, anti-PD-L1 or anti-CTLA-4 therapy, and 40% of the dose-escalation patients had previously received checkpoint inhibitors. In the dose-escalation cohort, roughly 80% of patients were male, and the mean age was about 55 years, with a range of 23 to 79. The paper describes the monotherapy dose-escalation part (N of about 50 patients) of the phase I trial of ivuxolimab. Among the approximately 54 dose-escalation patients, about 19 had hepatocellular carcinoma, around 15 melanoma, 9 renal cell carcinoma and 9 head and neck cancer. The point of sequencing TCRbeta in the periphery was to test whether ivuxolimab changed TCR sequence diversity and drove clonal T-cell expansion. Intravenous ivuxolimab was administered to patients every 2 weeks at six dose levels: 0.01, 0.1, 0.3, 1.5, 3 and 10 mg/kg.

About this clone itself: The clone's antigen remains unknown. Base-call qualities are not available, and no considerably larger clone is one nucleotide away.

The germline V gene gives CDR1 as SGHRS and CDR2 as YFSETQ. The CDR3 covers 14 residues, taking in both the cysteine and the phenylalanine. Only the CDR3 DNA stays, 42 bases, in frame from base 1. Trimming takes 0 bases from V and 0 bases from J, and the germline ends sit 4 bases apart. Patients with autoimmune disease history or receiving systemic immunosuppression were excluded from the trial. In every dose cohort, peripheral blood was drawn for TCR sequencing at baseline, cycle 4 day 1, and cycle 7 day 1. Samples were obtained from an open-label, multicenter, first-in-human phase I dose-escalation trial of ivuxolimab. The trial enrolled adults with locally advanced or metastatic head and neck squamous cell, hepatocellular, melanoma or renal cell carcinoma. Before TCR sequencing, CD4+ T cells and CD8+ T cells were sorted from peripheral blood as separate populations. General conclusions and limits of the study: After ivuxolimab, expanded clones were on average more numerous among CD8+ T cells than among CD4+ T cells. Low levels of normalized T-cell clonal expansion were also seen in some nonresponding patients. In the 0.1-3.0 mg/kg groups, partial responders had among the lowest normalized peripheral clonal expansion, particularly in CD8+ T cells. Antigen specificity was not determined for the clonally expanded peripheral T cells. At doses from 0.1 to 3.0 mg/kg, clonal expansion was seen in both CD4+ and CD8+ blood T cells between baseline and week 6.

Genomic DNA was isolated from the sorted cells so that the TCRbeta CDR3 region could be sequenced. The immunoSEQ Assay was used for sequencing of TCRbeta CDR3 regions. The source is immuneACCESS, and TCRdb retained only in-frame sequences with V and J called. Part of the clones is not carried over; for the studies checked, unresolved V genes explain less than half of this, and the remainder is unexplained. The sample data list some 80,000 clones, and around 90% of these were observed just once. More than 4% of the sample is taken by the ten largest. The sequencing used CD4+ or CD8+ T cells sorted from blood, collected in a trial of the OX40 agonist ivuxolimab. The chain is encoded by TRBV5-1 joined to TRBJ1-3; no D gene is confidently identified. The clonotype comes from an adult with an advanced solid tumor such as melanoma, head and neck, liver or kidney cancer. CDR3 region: CASSLALSGNTIYF. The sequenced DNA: TGCGCCAGCAGCTTGGCCCTCTCTGGAAACACCATATATTTT.